This TCR beta chain was sequenced in a study of blood T cells in healthy people across ages (dated by TCRdb to the mid-2010s). At the level of the whole study: Template switching captured roughly one uniquely barcoded TCR beta cDNA molecule per two T cells in model experiments. For two donors (one aged 18 to 30 and one aged 80 or older), the study analyzed two additional independent replicas of 1 million unique cDNA reads from the same blood draw. To avoid experimental bias, donors of different ages were spread randomly across the sequencing lanes. To track age-related changes in TCR beta repertoire diversity, the study relied on deep sequencing normalized with unique cDNA molecular identifiers. The donors were split into four age groups: young (average around 16 years), middle-aged (about 40), aged (about 62) and long-lived (over 75). Overall study outcomes, separate from this receptor: Observed TCR beta diversity per million T cells fell roughly linearly with age, and a significant reduction was already apparent by age roughly 41. Compared with the aged group, the long-lived group had more naive CD4+ T cells, fewer expanded clones and increased TCR diversity, a pattern suggesting age selection. A strong correlation was found between observed TCR beta diversity and the percentage of naive T cells measured by flow cytometry. Bulk unsorted PBMC profiling prevented conclusive comparison of naive and antigen-experienced compartments. Because the CMV infection status of the donors was unknown, age-related changes in expanded clonotypes may potentially have been confounded. Estimates of total diversity based on one million sequenced T cells were considered lower bounds and underestimates.

Libraries were prepared through 5' RACE. TCRdb names Illumina HiSeq 2500 as the instrument used. A second 7 to 11 cycle PCR used a sample-barcoded 5' primer and a J-beta primer mix. A template-switch 5' adaptor carrying 12 random nucleotides introduced a unique molecular identifier onto each TCR beta cDNA molecule. At least 3 million CDR3-containing paired-end reads were obtained from each sample. First-strand cDNA synthesis was performed from all RNA using the Mint cDNA synthesis kit, with priming by a TRBC-specific oligonucleotide. Following uracil-DNA glycosylase treatment, a first 18-cycle PCR with universal primers M1SS and BC2_uni_R was performed on all cDNA. Concerning the study's data processing: For normalization, 1 million high-quality reads, each with a distinct molecular identifier, were randomly selected from each sample. Instead of being binned into consensus sequences, reads that shared molecular identifiers were thrown out. MiTCR, set to a Q25 quality threshold and the strictest error-elimination algorithm, was used for CDR3 identification, clonotype clustering and error correction. Lower-bound total TCR beta diversity was estimated with a nonparametric unseen species model using Euler transformation. TCRdb reworked the public reads: Q25 trimming with fastp, MiXCR clone assembly, productive beta chains retained. Entries that share a CDR3 protein sequence are merged under the most common genes and DNA. The V and J calls, along with clone size, are taken from TCRdb and not from the paper's own processing. The sample yields fewer than 1 million distinct CDR3 sequences; approximately 44% were counted once. Of the sample, roughly 19% falls within the top ten clones.

The donors were roughly 38 Caucasian individuals from Russia, aged roughly 6 to 100 years, who were systemically healthy. Each donor gave ten milliliters of peripheral blood, collected into EDTA-treated Vacutainer tubes. PBMCs were isolated by Ficoll-Paque density-gradient centrifugation, with at least 6.5 million obtained per sample. Total RNA was extracted from PBMCs with Trizol reagent, with at least 5.5 micrograms obtained per sample. Naive CD45RAhigh/CD27high T cell percentages were measured by flow cytometry on a PBMC aliquot from every donor. Turning to this clonotype: Its binding antigen is unknown. Just one base apart from a much larger clone, this may be a read error.

The CDR3 goes from the cysteine to the phenylalanine over 16 residues. The DNA shown is the 48-base CDR3, in frame from base 1. CDR1 and CDR2 are drawn from the germline V gene: LGHNA, YSLEER. Sequencing used blood. The receptor comes from a man aged 55-75 years in good health. Recombination connected TRBV4-3 to TRBJ2-1; TRBD1 agrees with 8 junctional bases. Read as DNA, the sequence is TGCGCCAACAGCCAAGTCACCGGACAGGGAGACAATGAGCAGTTCTTC. Translated, this gives CANSQVTGQGDNEQFF.